Ten or more counts support the clone carrying this T cell receptor beta chain. The CDR3 consists of 23 residues. Germline loops: CDR1 MDHEN, CDR2 SYDVKM. The junction had 27 bases not matched to a gene; V was cut back by 2 bases and J by 2 bases. The sample originates from a study of blood T cell repertoires in COVID-19. Study at large: PBMCs, B-cell-depleted T cells, or T cells were the source of the cDNA or gDNA that made up the material.

Libraries were prepared by immunoSEQ multiplex PCR; TCRdb keeps only in-frame clonotypes and omits some of them. The table includes approximately 230,000 clones, 70% to 90% detected once. V is TRBV28 and J is TRBJ2-7, with 10 bases matching TRBD2. The specimen was peripheral blood. The sequence was obtained from an elderly man with acute or convalescent COVID-19. The CDR3 region has the DNA TGTGCCAGCAGTTTACCTCCCTGGAGGGTTCAATCTAGCGGGAGAAAAACCGCCTACGAGCAGTACTTC. It encodes CASSLPPWRVQSSGRKTAYEQYF.